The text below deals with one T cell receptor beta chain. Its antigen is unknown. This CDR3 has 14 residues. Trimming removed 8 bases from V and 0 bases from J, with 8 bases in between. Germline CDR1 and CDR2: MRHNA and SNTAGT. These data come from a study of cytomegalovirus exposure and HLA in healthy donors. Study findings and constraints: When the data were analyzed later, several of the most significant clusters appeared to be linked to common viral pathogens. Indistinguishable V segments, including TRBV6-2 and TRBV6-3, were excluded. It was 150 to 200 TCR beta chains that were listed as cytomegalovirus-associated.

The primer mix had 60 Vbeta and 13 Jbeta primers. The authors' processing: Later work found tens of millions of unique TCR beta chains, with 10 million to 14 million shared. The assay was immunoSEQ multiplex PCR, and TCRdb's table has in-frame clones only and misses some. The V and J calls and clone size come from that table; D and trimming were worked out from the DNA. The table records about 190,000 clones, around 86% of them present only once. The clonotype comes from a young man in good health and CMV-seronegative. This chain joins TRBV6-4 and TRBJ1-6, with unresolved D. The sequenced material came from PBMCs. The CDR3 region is CASRGSSYNSPLHF. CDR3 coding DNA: TGTGCCAGCCGGGGAAGCTCCTATAATTCACCCCTCCACTTT.